The following is a T cell receptor (beta chain) sequence with its context. Its antigen target is currently unknown. Qualities for individual bases were not recorded, and no much larger clone is one base off. Patients with autoimmune disease history or receiving systemic immunosuppression were excluded from the trial. In every dose cohort, peripheral blood was drawn for TCR sequencing at baseline, cycle 4 day 1, and cycle 7 day 1. Samples came from an open-label, multicenter, first-in-human phase I dose-escalation trial of ivuxolimab. The trial enrolled adults with locally advanced or metastatic head and neck squamous cell, hepatocellular, melanoma or renal cell carcinoma. Before TCR sequencing, CD4+ T cells and CD8+ T cells from peripheral blood were sorted into separate populations. Genomic DNA was extracted from sorted cells for sequencing of the TCRbeta CDR3 region. The immunoSEQ Assay was used to sequence the TCRbeta CDR3 regions. TCRdb took this table from immuneACCESS and kept in-frame rearrangements with V and J called. Such tables lack part of the clones; where checked against another copy, unresolved V genes explain under half of the gap, and the rest is unexplained. Recorded for this sample are 90,000 to 100,000 clones; 75% to 90% of them occurred a single time. Clones ranked in the top ten supply roughly 0.8% of the sample.

This sample was taken from a study of OX40 agonist ivuxolimab in advanced cancers. Some background on the complete study: Ivuxolimab was an agonistic, fully human IgG2 monoclonal antibody directed against OX40 (CD134), a costimulatory receptor. Intravenous ivuxolimab was administered to patients every 2 weeks at six dose levels: 0.01, 0.1, 0.3, 1.5, 3 and 10 mg/kg. Of the 50 to 55 dose-escalation patients, hepatocellular carcinoma was present in about 19, melanoma in roughly 15, renal cell carcinoma in 9 and head and neck cancer in 9. A male proportion of nearly 85% and a mean age of approximately 58 years, ranging from 23 to 79, were recorded for the dose-escalation cohort. Prior anti-PD-1, anti-PD-L1 or anti-CTLA-4 therapy was permitted, and checkpoint inhibitors had been received by roughly 40% of dose-escalation patients. Partial responses occurred in three dose-escalation patients, of whom one had hepatocellular carcinoma and two had cutaneous melanoma. The point of sequencing TCRbeta in the periphery was to test whether ivuxolimab changed TCR sequence diversity and drove clonal T-cell expansion. The paper reports the monotherapy dose-escalation portion (N of about 50 patients) of the phase I ivuxolimab trial. General findings and caveats noted by the study authors: Low levels of normalized T-cell clonal expansion were also seen in some nonresponding patients. Clonal expansion of both CD4+ and CD8+ blood T cells was observed from baseline to week 6 at doses 0.1 to 3.0 mg/kg. Antigen specificity was not determined for the clonally expanded peripheral T cells. In the 0.1-3.0 mg/kg groups, partial responders were among the patients with the lowest normalized peripheral clonal expansion, particularly in CD8+ T cells. After ivuxolimab, more expanded clones were found on average in CD8+ T cells than in CD4+ T cells.

As encoded in the germline V gene, CDR1 is SGHAT while CDR2 is FQNNGV. V sheds 1 base and J sheds 4 bases, leaving 13 bases between their ends. The CDR3 sequence holds 16 residues, the cysteine and phenylalanine included. The read is trimmed to its CDR3 DNA, 48 bases read in frame from base 1. Recombination connected TRBV11-2 to TRBJ2-2; TRBD1 is perhaps the D gene, given 6 matching bases. The sample was CD4+ or CD8+ T cells sorted from blood, taken in a trial of the OX40 agonist ivuxolimab. This clonotype was obtained from an adult with an advanced solid tumor such as melanoma, head and neck, liver or kidney cancer. The encoded CDR3 is CASSLVPGDPTGELFF. Read as DNA, the sequence is TGTGCCAGCAGCTTAGTGCCAGGGGACCCCACCGGGGAGCTGTTTTTT.